A selection of T cell receptor beta chains follows, all from one sample in a study of blood T cell repertoires in COVID-19. Produced via immunoSEQ multiplex PCR; TCRdb's table is partial and in-frame only. The data hold nearly 350,000 clones, with around 86% observed a single time. Sequenced material: peripheral blood. These receptors originate from a woman between 50 and 59 years old with COVID-19, enrolled during active disease. The CDR3 runs from the conserved cysteine through the conserved F or W. Fields, in order: J gene, clone size, V gene, D gene, CDR3 DNA, CDR3 protein. A D gene is named only where the DNA matches it firmly. The size of a clone is reported for some rows only, either as once, few or many, or as a class for expanded clones.

TRBJ1-1 . TRBV27 . TGTGCCACCAATGTCGGCACTGAAGCTTTCTTT CATNVGTEAFF
TRBJ2-3 . TRBV24-1 TRBD2 TGTGCCACCAGTGACAGCGGGAGAGATACGCAGTATTTT CATSDSGRDTQYF
TRBJ2-7 few TRBV18 TRBD1 TGTGCCAGCTCACCGGGACAGGACACCTACGAGCAGTACTTC CASSPGQDTYEQYF
TRBJ2-7 . TRBV30 TRBD2 TGTGCCTGGGGGTTTCGGGGGGGCTACGAGCAGTACTTC CAWGFRGGYEQYF
TRBJ2-7 few TRBV24-1 . TGTGCCACCAGTGATACTGGACACTCCTACGAGCAGTACTTC CATSDTGHSYEQYF
TRBJ1-5 . TRBV5-1 . TGCGCCAGCAGCTTTACAGGGCTACTCAATCAGCCCCAGCATTTT CASSFTGLLNQPQHF
TRBJ2-7 . TRBV6-6 TRBD2 TGTGCCAGCAGTGGGACTAGCGGGCTTACCTACGAGCAGTACTTC CASSGTSGLTYEQYF
TRBJ1-1 . TRBV30 . TGTGCCTGGAGTGTCCGAGGTAACACTGAAGCTTTCTTT CAWSVRGNTEAFF
TRBJ1-1 . TRBV3-1/TRBV3-2 TRBD1 TGTGCCAGCAGCCCGATTCCGGGACAGGGATACACTGAAGCTTTCTTT CASSPIPGQGYTEAFF
TRBJ2-7 few TRBV15 . TGTGCCACCAGCCCCGGAGGGACCTCCTACGAGCAGTACTTC CATSPGGTSYEQYF
TRBJ1-1 . TRBV19 TRBD1 TGTGCCAGTAGTTTCACCGGGACAGGGTTGGCCACTGAAGCTTTCTTT CASSFTGTGLATEAFF
TRBJ2-5 . TRBV7-3 . TGTGCCAGCAGCTCCCAGATTCAAGAGACCCAGTACTTC CASSSQIQETQYF
TRBJ2-3 . TRBV7-6 . TGTGCCAGCAGCTCACCCGGGAGTATAACAGATACGCAGTATTTT CASSSPGSITDTQYF
TRBJ2-1 . TRBV9 TRBD1 TGTGCCAGCAGCGACCGGGACAGGGTTCTCAATGAGCAGTTCTTC CASSDRDRVLNEQFF
TRBJ2-7 . TRBV11-1 TRBD1 TGTGCCAGCAGCTTACAGGGGGCGGTCGGAGGCGAGCAGTACTTC CASSLQGAVGGEQYF
TRBJ2-5 . TRBV5-6 . TGTGCCAGCAGCTTGGGGGGCTCCGAGACCCAGTACTTC CASSLGGSETQYF
TRBJ1-1 . TRBV6-6 . TGTGCCACCCAGGGGAACACTGAAGCTTTCTTT CATQGNTEAFF
TRBJ1-2 once TRBV5-1 . TGCGCCAGCAGCTTGGCCGGGCAGGGAGGTGGCTACACCTTC CASSLAGQGGGYTF
TRBJ1-1 . TRBV6-5 TRBD1 TGTGCCAGCAGGGGGACAGGGGGAAGCACTGAAGCTTTCTTT CASRGTGGSTEAFF
TRBJ2-1 many TRBV5-1 . TGCGCCAGCAGCTTGGCCGGTCTTTACAATGAGCAGTTCTTC CASSLAGLYNEQFF
TRBJ2-1 . TRBV6-2/TRBV6-3 TRBD2 TGTGCCAGCAGTTACTCTGGACTAGCGGGAGCGGGTTACAATGAGCAGTTCTTC CASSYSGLAGAGYNEQFF
TRBJ2-5 . TRBV7-3 . TGTGCCAGCAGCTTAAACGGTGGGCATCTCCAACAAGAGACCCAGTACTTC CASSLNGGHLQQETQYF
TRBJ2-1 . TRBV5-1 TRBD1 TGCGCCAGCAGCATCGGGACAGGGGGTGGCAATGAGCAGTTCTTC CASSIGTGGGNEQFF
TRBJ2-1 . TRBV3-1/TRBV3-2 . TGTGCCAGCAGCCAAGGGGCGGGGTTTGAGCAGTTCTTC CASSQGAGFEQFF
TRBJ1-5 . TRBV29-1 . TGCAGCGTTGAAGACGGGTATAGCAATCAGCCCCAGCATTTT CSVEDGYSNQPQHF
TRBJ2-1 . TRBV7-3 TRBD2 TGTGCCAGCAGCCACGGACTAGCGGATTACAATGAGCAGTTCTTC CASSHGLADYNEQFF
TRBJ2-4 . TRBV23-1 TRBD2 TGCGCCAGCAGTCAATCGCGGGAGAAAAACATTCAGTACTTC CASSQSREKNIQYF
TRBJ2-1 . TRBV7-8 TRBD2 TGTGCCAGCAGCTTCCTCAGGACTAGGACTTACAATGAGCAGTTCTTC CASSFLRTRTYNEQFF
TRBJ2-1 . TRBV7-2 . TGTGCCAGCAGACCTCCGGGGACTCCCTCAAATGAGCAGTTCTTC CASRPPGTPSNEQFF
TRBJ1-5 . TRBV10-1 . TGCGCCAGCAGTAAATCAGGGTTCCAGCCCCAGCATTTT CASSKSGFQPQHF
TRBJ2-1 few TRBV18 TRBD2 TGTGCCAGCTCACAACTAGCGCATTCCTACAATGAGCAGTTCTTC CASSQLAHSYNEQFF
TRBJ2-7 . TRBV18 TRBD1 TGTGCCAGCTCTTCGACAGGGGACTACGAGCAGTACTTC CASSSTGDYEQYF
TRBJ2-1 . TRBV5-1 TRBD2 TGCGCCAGCACCCGCGCCTTGACTAGCGGGCTCTACAATGAGCAGTTCTTC CASTRALTSGLYNEQFF
TRBJ1-2 . TRBV20-1 . TGCAGTTTCAGGGGTTATGGCTACACCTTC CSFRGYGYTF
TRBJ2-1 . TRBV24-1 TRBD2 TGTGCCACCAGTGATTTGGGACTAGCGGGAAAAAATGAGCAGTTCTTC CATSDLGLAGKNEQFF
TRBJ1-2 . TRBV6-5 . TGTGCCAGCACTAAAGGGGGTTTTATGAGTGGCTACACCTTC CASTKGGFMSGYTF
TRBJ2-7 . TRBV19 TRBD1 TGTGCCAGTAGTCAAAGGGACAGGATTAGCTACGAGCAGTACTTC CASSQRDRISYEQYF
TRBJ1-1 . TRBV5-1 . TGCGCCAGCAGCTTGCCCGGAACAGACACTGAAGCTTTCTTT CASSLPGTDTEAFF
TRBJ1-6 . TRBV11-2 . TGTGCCAGCAGCTTAGAGGGGGGTTCACCCCTCCACTTT CASSLEGGSPLHF
TRBJ1-1 . TRBV6-5 . TGTGCCAGCAGCGAGGTGGGCACTGAAGCTTTCTTT CASSEVGTEAFF
TRBJ2-3 once TRBV7-9 TRBD2 TGTGCCAGCAGCTTAGCGAAACTAGCGGAGCTCACAGATACGCAGTATTTT CASSLAKLAELTDTQYF
TRBJ2-7 . TRBV3-1/TRBV3-2 . TGTGCCAGCAGCCCGGAGACTGGACTTTTCTACGAGCAGTACTTC CASSPETGLFYEQYF
TRBJ2-1 . TRBV10-2 . TGCGCCAGCAGTGAGTCGGGATTTGGAGGGAGGCCCGGCTACAATGAGCAGTTCTTC CASSESGFGGRPGYNEQFF
TRBJ1-2 . TRBV29-1 TRBD1 TGCAGCGCCGTACAGGGGGGGCCCAACTATGGCTACACCTTC CSAVQGGPNYGYTF
TRBJ1-1 . TRBV18 TRBD1 TGTGCCAGCTCACCTTTGGGACAGATGAACACTGAAGCTTTCTTT CASSPLGQMNTEAFF